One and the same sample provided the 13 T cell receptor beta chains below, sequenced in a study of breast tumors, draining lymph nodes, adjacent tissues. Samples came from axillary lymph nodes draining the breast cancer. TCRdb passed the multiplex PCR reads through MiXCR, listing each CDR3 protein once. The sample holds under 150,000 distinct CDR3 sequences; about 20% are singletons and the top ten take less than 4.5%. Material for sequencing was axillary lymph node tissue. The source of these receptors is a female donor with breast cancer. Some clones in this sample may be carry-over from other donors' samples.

The CDR3 coding sequence is TGCGCCAGCAGCGAGGGCGGCGAGCAGTACTTC. Its protein is CASSEGGEQYF. The chain has TRBV10-2 and TRBJ2-7; D may be TRBD2 (5 bases). This CDR3 is 11 amino acids long. Trimming left V 6 bases short and J 6 bases short, with 9 bases between. Per the germline V gene, CDR1 is WSHSY and CDR2 is SAAADI.

The CDR3 is CASSLSIGEETQYF. DNA for the CDR3: TGTGCCAGTTCCCTTAGCATTGGTGAAGAGACCCAGTACTTC. The chain couples TRBV18 to TRBJ2-5; D unclear. This CDR3 has 14 amino acids. In germline, CDR1 is KGHSH, CDR2 LQKENI. V lost 9 bases and J lost 3, with 17 bases in between.

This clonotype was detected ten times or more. CDR3 coding DNA: TGTGCCAGCAGTAGGCAGCCAAATTCACCCCTCCACTTT. Protein sequence: CASSRQPNSPLHF. The chain carries TRBV2 and TRBJ1-6; D unresolved. The CDR3 runs to 13 residues. The V end was cut by 5 bases, the J end by 7 bases, with 9 bases between. Germline V gene lookup returns CDR1 SNHLY and CDR2 FYNNEI.

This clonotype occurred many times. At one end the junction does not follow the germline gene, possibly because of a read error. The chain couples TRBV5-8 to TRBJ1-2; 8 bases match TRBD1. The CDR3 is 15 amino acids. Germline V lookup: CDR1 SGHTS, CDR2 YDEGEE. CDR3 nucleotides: TGTGCCAGTAGCTTGGCCGACAGGGGTCGGGAAGGCTACACCTTC. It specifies CASSLADRGREGYTF.

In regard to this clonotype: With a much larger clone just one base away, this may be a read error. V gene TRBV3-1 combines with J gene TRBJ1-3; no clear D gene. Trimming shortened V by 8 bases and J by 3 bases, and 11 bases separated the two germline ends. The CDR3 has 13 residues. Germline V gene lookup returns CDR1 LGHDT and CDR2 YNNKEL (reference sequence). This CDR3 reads CASGPQIGNTIYF. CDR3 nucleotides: TGTGCCAGCGGCCCCCAGATTGGAAACACCATATATTTT.

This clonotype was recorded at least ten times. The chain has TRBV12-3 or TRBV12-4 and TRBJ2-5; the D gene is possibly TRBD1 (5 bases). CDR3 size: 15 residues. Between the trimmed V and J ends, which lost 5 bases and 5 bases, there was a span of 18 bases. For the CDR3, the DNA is TGTGCCAGCAGTACAAGTCTAGGGCCAGGGGAGACCCAGTACTTC. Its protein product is CASSTSLGPGETQYF.

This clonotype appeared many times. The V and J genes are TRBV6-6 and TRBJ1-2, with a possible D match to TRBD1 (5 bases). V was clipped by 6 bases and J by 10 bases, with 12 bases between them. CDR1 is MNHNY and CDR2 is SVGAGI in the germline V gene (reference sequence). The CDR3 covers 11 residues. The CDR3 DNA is TGTGCCAGCAGGAGAGGGGAGGACTACACCTTC. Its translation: CASRRGEDYTF.

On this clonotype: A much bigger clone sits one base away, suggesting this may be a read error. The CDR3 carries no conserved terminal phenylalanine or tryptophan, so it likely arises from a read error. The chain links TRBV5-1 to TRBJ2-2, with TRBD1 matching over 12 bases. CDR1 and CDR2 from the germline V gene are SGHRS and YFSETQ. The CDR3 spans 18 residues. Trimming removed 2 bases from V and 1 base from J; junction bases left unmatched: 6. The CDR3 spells CASSFPGQGAQNTGELFV. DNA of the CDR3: TGCGCCAGCAGCTTTCCGGGACAGGGGGCGCAGAACACCGGGGAGCTGTTTGTT.

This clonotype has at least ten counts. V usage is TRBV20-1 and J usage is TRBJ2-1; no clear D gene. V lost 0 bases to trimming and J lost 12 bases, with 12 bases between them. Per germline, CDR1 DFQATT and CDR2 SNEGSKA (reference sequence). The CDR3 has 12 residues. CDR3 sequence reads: CSARDQSSVQFF. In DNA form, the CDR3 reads TGCAGTGCTAGAGACCAATCGTCGGTGCAGTTCTTC.

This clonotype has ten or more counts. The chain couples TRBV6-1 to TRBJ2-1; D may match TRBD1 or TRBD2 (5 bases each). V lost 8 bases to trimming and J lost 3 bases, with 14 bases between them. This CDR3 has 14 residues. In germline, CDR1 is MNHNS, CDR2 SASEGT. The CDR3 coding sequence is TGTGCCAGCCAGGTGGGGGTAAACTACAATGAGCAGTTCTTC. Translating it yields CASQVGVNYNEQFF.

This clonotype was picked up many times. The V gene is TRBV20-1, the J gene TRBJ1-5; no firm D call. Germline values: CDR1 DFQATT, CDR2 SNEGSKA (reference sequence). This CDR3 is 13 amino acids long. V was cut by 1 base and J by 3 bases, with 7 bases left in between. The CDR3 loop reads CSARGDPNQPQHF. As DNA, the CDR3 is TGCAGTGCTAGAGGAGACCCCAATCAGCCCCAGCATTTT.

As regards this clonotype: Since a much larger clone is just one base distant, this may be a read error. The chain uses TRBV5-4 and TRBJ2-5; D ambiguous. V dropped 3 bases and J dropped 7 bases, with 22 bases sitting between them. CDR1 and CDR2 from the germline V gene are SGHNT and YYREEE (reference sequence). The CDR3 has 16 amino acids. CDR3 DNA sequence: TGTGCCAGCAGCTCCACAATGCAATCGTCTAGAGTGACCCAGTACTTC. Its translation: CASSSTMQSSRVTQYF.

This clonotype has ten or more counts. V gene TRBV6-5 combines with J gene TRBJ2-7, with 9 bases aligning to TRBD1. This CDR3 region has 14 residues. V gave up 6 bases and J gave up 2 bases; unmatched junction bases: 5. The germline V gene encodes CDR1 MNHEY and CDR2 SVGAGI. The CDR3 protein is CASSAGQGAYEQYF. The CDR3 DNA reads TGTGCCAGCAGCGCGGGACAGGGCGCCTACGAGCAGTACTTC.